The rows below give T cell receptor beta chains drawn from one sample of a study of cytomegalovirus exposure and HLA in healthy donors. This table comes from immunoSEQ multiplex PCR, and its TCRdb copy is limited to in-frame clones, with some not included. Counted here are 150,000 to 200,000 clones, about 90% occurring once; the ten biggest clones make up 5% to 7%. Sequencing input: PBMCs. These TCRs come from a woman aged 25 to 39 in good health and CMV-seronegative. Each CDR3 is given with its conserved first and last residue. The order of the fields is clone size, V gene, CDR3 protein. Clone size is given for some rows only: seen once, a few or many times, or a class if the clone is expanded.

clone_size: .
v_call: TRBV18
cdr3_aa: CASSPGGEAGYTF

clone_size: .
v_call: TRBV10-2
cdr3_aa: CASTVNTGELFF

clone_size: .
v_call: TRBV18
cdr3_aa: CASSPPERGNTIYF

clone_size: .
v_call: TRBV2
cdr3_aa: CASSEQGRLYEQYF

clone_size: .
v_call: TRBV13
cdr3_aa: CASSLLAGETDTQYF

clone_size: few
v_call: TRBV5-6
cdr3_aa: CASSLESEAFF

clone_size: .
v_call: TRBV7-9
cdr3_aa: CASCPTSGRPGELFF

clone_size: .
v_call: TRBV28
cdr3_aa: CASSFPGRSATGELFF

clone_size: .
v_call: TRBV11-3
cdr3_aa: CASSLEFGELFF

clone_size: .
v_call: TRBV29-1
cdr3_aa: CSVFTGTGSTDTQYF

clone_size: .
v_call: TRBV28
cdr3_aa: CASSPLLGQVNTEAFF

clone_size: .
v_call: TRBV7-8
cdr3_aa: CASSLVGARNEQFF

clone_size: .
v_call: TRBV27
cdr3_aa: CASSKEDGGNQPQHF

clone_size: .
v_call: TRBV28
cdr3_aa: CASSLYPQREGPNEQFF

clone_size: .
v_call: TRBV21-1
cdr3_aa: CASSTKRGGHPNIQYF

clone_size: .
v_call: TRBV5-1
cdr3_aa: CASSPRTRPDTQYF

clone_size: .
v_call: TRBV7-2
cdr3_aa: CASSLRTSGSNEQFF

clone_size: .
v_call: TRBV29-1
cdr3_aa: CSGGGGSFYEQYF

clone_size: .
v_call: TRBV11-3
cdr3_aa: CASSSGQNTGELFF

clone_size: .
v_call: TRBV5-1
cdr3_aa: CASSLDLAGLREQYF

clone_size: .
v_call: TRBV7-8
cdr3_aa: CASSLSLNYEQYF

clone_size: .
v_call: TRBV29-1
cdr3_aa: CSVEKVSGGTLDTQYF

clone_size: .
v_call: TRBV6-1
cdr3_aa: CASSEGGTGSYEQYF

clone_size: .
v_call: TRBV28
cdr3_aa: CASTLGSEQFF

clone_size: medium-sized
v_call: TRBV15
cdr3_aa: CATSRDAGGVAYNEQFF

clone_size: .
v_call: TRBV5-6
cdr3_aa: CASSLGTGSIVF

clone_size: .
v_call: TRBV10-3
cdr3_aa: CAISGTGGGEQYF

clone_size: few
v_call: TRBV7-9
cdr3_aa: CASSLMGTGGTYGYTF

clone_size: .
v_call: TRBV9
cdr3_aa: CASSVITPNTEAFF

clone_size: .
v_call: TRBV27
cdr3_aa: CASSSRDSPSSYNEQFF

clone_size: .
v_call: TRBV6-1
cdr3_aa: CASSTGQGYGYTF

clone_size: .
v_call: TRBV5-1
cdr3_aa: CASSLGDTSTDTQYF

clone_size: .
v_call: TRBV7-2
cdr3_aa: CASSLPSLEETQYF

clone_size: once
v_call: TRBV5-5
cdr3_aa: CASSLQGIDNQPQHF

clone_size: .
v_call: TRBV6-1
cdr3_aa: CASSDTGTAEAFF

clone_size: .
v_call: TRBV11-2
cdr3_aa: CASSLELDSSYEQYF

clone_size: .
v_call: TRBV27
cdr3_aa: CASSFTGSGYNEQFF

clone_size: .
v_call: TRBV11-3
cdr3_aa: CASSSPEGNEQFF

clone_size: once
v_call: TRBV18
cdr3_aa: CASSPLRNEQFF

clone_size: .
v_call: TRBV7-2
cdr3_aa: CASSPGWTGYQPQHF

clone_size: .
v_call: TRBV5-6
cdr3_aa: CASSFTSAYNEQFF

clone_size: .
v_call: TRBV28
cdr3_aa: CASSPWTANTGELFF

clone_size: .
v_call: TRBV4-3
cdr3_aa: CASSQDRVGRTGNTIYF

clone_size: .
v_call: TRBV5-1
cdr3_aa: CASSDPATSPYEQYF

clone_size: .
v_call: TRBV7-9
cdr3_aa: CASSTLGTGGTGELFF

clone_size: .
v_call: TRBV2
cdr3_aa: CASKTNTEAFF

clone_size: .
v_call: TRBV9
cdr3_aa: CASAQGRSNQPQHF

clone_size: .
v_call: TRBV6-1
cdr3_aa: CASSPEDISLAEQYF

clone_size: .
v_call: TRBV27
cdr3_aa: CASSLSTPRNQPQHF

clone_size: few
v_call: TRBV2
cdr3_aa: CASSEVAETYEQYF

clone_size: .
v_call: TRBV4-3
cdr3_aa: CASSPQARSNQPQHF

clone_size: .
v_call: TRBV6-5
cdr3_aa: CASSYPVTAVNYGYTF

clone_size: .
v_call: TRBV10-3
cdr3_aa: CAISDEGFNYGYTF

clone_size: .
v_call: TRBV6-6
cdr3_aa: CASSFRLEGAFF

clone_size: .
v_call: TRBV5-1
cdr3_aa: CASSSAGLVRQETQYF

clone_size: .
v_call: TRBV13
cdr3_aa: CASSLGLRGTQYF

clone_size: once
v_call: TRBV6-5
cdr3_aa: CASSAAGTGQETQYF